Each of the 26 T cell receptor beta chains below was sequenced from the same sample in a study of cytomegalovirus exposure and HLA in healthy donors. It was with 60 Vbeta and 13 Jbeta primers that the PCR ran. Only in-frame clones appear in the TCRdb table, and some are missing; sequencing was by immunoSEQ multiplex PCR. The sample contains fewer than 250,000 clones, almost 80% of which appear only once. Sequenced material: PBMCs. Receptors originate from a male donor in good health and CMV-seronegative.

V usage is TRBV9 and J usage is TRBJ1-5; D ambiguous. The V gene's germline CDR1 is SGDLS and CDR2 YYNGEE. The CDR3 spans 14 residues. V shed 0 bases and J shed 4 bases, with 8 bases lying between them. This chain's CDR3 is CASSVEEGNQPQHF. The DNA of the CDR3 is TGTGCCAGCAGCGTAGAGGAGGGTAATCAGCCCCAGCATTTT.

This rearrangement joins TRBV28 to TRBJ2-1; D is perhaps TRBD2 (6 bases). Germline CDR1 reads MDHEN; CDR2 reads SYDVKM. Between the trimmed V and J ends, which lost 7 bases and 8 bases, there was a span of 18 bases. This CDR3 has 14 amino acids. The CDR3 sequence is CASTLEAGWDEQFF. The CDR3 DNA sequence: TGTGCCAGCACCCTTGAGGCGGGGTGGGATGAGCAGTTCTTC.

The chain is built from TRBV6-1 and TRBJ2-1; 7 bases are shared with TRBD2. This CDR3 spans 15 amino acids. V was pared by 2 bases and J by 2 bases, with 3 bases of the junction left unmatched. Germline V lookup: CDR1 MNHNS, CDR2 SASEGT. The CDR3 nucleotides are TGTGCCAGCAGTGAAACTAGCGCACCCTACAATGAGCAGTTCTTC. It translates to CASSETSAPYNEQFF.

This clone appeared a few times. This chain connects TRBV19 to TRBJ1-2; 8 bases match TRBD1. V lost 6 bases, J lost 7 bases, and 13 bases stayed unmatched. This CDR3 contains 15 residues. In germline, CDR1 is LNHDA, CDR2 SQIVND (reference sequence). CDR3 DNA: TGTGCCAGTAGACACAGGACAGGGAGTGTTGGTGGCTACACCTTC. Translation gives CASRHRTGSVGGYTF.

This clone was recorded a few times. This chain joins TRBV6-6 and TRBJ2-7, with 15 nucleotides matching TRBD2. Germline V gene data show CDR1 as MNHNY and CDR2 as SVGAGI (reference sequence). V lost 8 bases and J lost 3; bases outside the gene matches: 8. The CDR3 is made up of 16 amino acids. CDR3 sequence: CASSAGLAGGGYEQYF. CDR3 sequence (DNA): TGTGCCAGCTCCGCGGGACTAGCGGGGGGTGGCTACGAGCAGTACTTC.

The chain carries TRBV7-6 and TRBJ1-1; D might be TRBD1 (6 bases). The V and J ends lost 1 base and 5 bases respectively, with 8 bases between them. This CDR3 has 13 residues. The germline V gene encodes CDR1 SGHVS and CDR2 FNYEAQ. CDR3 region: CASSLDRVTEAFF. The CDR3 DNA sequence: TGTGCCAGCAGCTTAGACAGGGTTACTGAAGCTTTCTTT.

The V call is TRBV10-3, the J call TRBJ1-5; D might be TRBD1 (6 bases). The germline V gene encodes CDR1 ENHRY and CDR2 SYGVKD. The CDR3 extends over 14 amino acids. The V and J ends lost 10 bases and 2 bases respectively, with 15 bases between them. The CDR3 spells CATRLGAGNQPQHF. DNA for the CDR3: TGTGCCACCAGACTGGGGGCTGGCAATCAGCCCCAGCATTTT.

This clone was observed a few times. The chain carries TRBV30 and TRBJ1-1; 7 bases fit TRBD1. The CDR3 loop spans 16 amino acids. V trimming: 5 bases; J trimming: 0 bases; junction bases outside the gene matches: 12. Germline V lookup: CDR1 GTSNPN, CDR2 SVGIG (reference sequence). CDR3 DNA sequence: TGTGCCTGGGTCGTTGCAGGGGGAGCCATGAACACTGAAGCTTTCTTT. It encodes CAWVVAGGAMNTEAFF.

The gene calls are TRBV6-5 and TRBJ2-5; D possibly corresponds to TRBD2 (6 bases). The CDR3 is made up of 16 amino acids. CDR1 is MNHEY, CDR2 SVGAGI, per germline. V lost 0 bases, J lost 3 bases, and 14 bases lay in between. This CDR3 reads CASSYSLALTKETQYF. Here the CDR3 DNA reads TGTGCCAGCAGTTACTCTCTAGCGCTGACTAAAGAGACCCAGTACTTC.

The chain uses TRBV19 and TRBJ2-7; TRBD1 matches at 7 bases. Germline lookup yields CDR1 LNHDA and CDR2 SQIVND (reference sequence). This CDR3 has 14 residues. Trimming cost V 5 bases and J 3 bases; bases outside gene matches: 7. Written as DNA, the CDR3 is TGTGCCAGTAGTGTAAGTGGGACAGTCTACGAGCAGTACTTC. Its translation: CASSVSGTVYEQYF. Based on the CDR3 plus reference TRBV19 and TRBJ2-7, the full variable domain is DGGITQSPKYLFRKEGQNVTLSCEQNLNHDAMYWYRQDPGQGLRLIYYSQIVNDFQKGDIAEGYSVSREKKESFPLTVTSAQKNPTAFYLCASSVSGTVYEQYFGPGTRLTVT.

This clone was observed a few times. In DNA form, the CDR3 reads TGCGCCAGCAGCCTAACGGGTGATCAAGAGACCCAGTACTTC. This gives the protein CASSLTGDQETQYF. This chain connects TRBV5-1 to TRBJ2-5, with D unresolved. Germline CDR1 SGHRS, CDR2 YFSETQ. The CDR3 consists of 14 residues. Trimming cost V 4 bases and J 2 bases, with 12 bases left between them.

The chain carries TRBV7-9 and TRBJ1-2; D may be TRBD1 (5 bases). The length of the CDR3 is 15 residues. Germline V gene sequence: CDR1 SEHNR, CDR2 FQNEAQ (reference sequence). V was pared by 3 bases and J by 2 bases, with 13 bases between. The CDR3 loop reads CASSFPGPANYGYTF. CDR3 nucleotide sequence: TGTGCCAGCAGCTTCCCAGGGCCGGCAAACTATGGCTACACCTTC.

The chain carries TRBV4-3 and TRBJ2-1; 12 bases match TRBD2. The CDR3 runs to 17 residues. Germline-derived CDR1 and CDR2 are LGHNA and YSLEER. With 0 bases clipped from V and 4 bases from J, the junction kept 4 bases outside the gene matches. CDR3 DNA: TGCGCCAGCAGCCAAGAGGGGACTAGCGGGTTATACAATGAGCAGTTCTTC. Its translation: CASSQEGTSGLYNEQFF.

This rearrangement joins TRBV9 to TRBJ2-1, with 13 positions matching TRBD2. Per germline, CDR1 SGDLS and CDR2 YYNGEE. The CDR3 consists of 18 residues. V trimming: 0 bases; J trimming: 0 bases; junction bases outside the gene matches: 3. Written as DNA, the CDR3 is TGTGCCAGCAGCGTAGAACTAGCGGGAGGGGTCTCCTACAATGAGCAGTTCTTC. Translated, it gives CASSVELAGGVSYNEQFF.

The chain carries TRBV30 and TRBJ1-6; weak D call: TRBD1 (6 bases). CDR1 GTSNPN and CDR2 SVGIG come from the germline V gene (reference sequence). Trimming stripped 4 bases from V and 4 bases from J, with 14 bases between. The CDR3 is made up of 15 amino acids. CDR3 nucleotides: TGTGCCTGGACCCAGGTCAGGGGATATAATTCACCCCTCCACTTT. This encodes CAWTQVRGYNSPLHF. Using reference TRBV30 and TRBJ1-6 for the parts outside the CDR3, the full variable domain is SQTIHQWPATLVQPVGSPLSLECTVEGTSNPNLYWYRQAAGRGLQLLFYSVGIGQISSEVPQNLSASRPQDRQFILSSKKLLLSDSGFYLCAWTQVRGYNSPLHFGNGTRLTVT.

The V gene is TRBV5-4, the J gene TRBJ1-3; D ambiguous. The V end was cut by 0 bases, the J end by 0 bases, with 13 bases between. There are 17 residues in the CDR3. Germline CDR1 SGHNT, CDR2 YYREEE (reference sequence). CDR3 region: CASSLELGRSSGNTIYF. The DNA of the CDR3 is TGTGCCAGCAGCTTGGAGCTCGGAAGGAGCTCTGGAAACACCATATATTTT.

The rearrangement links TRBV29-1 to TRBJ2-7, with TRBD2 matching 13 bases. CDR1 and CDR2 (germline): SQVTM, ANQGSEA. This CDR3 spans 15 amino acids. The junction had 7 bases not matched to a gene; V was cut back by 5 bases and J by 3 bases. DNA for the CDR3: TGCAGCGTTACCGGGACTAGCGGGGATCTCTACGAGCAGTACTTC. Protein product: CSVTGTSGDLYEQYF.

The chain couples TRBV2 to TRBJ2-7; TRBD1 agrees at 9 bases. This CDR3 region has 14 residues. The J segment lost 6 bases and the V segment lost 6 bases, leaving 9 bases of the junction unmatched. Germline values: CDR1 SNHLY, CDR2 FYNNEI. CDR3 sequence: CASRSGTGSGEQYF. Written as DNA, the CDR3 is TGTGCCAGCAGGTCCGGGACAGGGTCAGGCGAGCAGTACTTC.

The chain is built from TRBV5-1 and TRBJ1-2, with D possibly matching TRBD1 (6 bases). The germline gives CDR1 SGHRS, CDR2 YFSETQ. This CDR3 spans 15 amino acids. V gave up 1 base and J gave up 4 bases, with 14 bases separating them. CDR3 protein: CASSLTQGSFYGYTF. CDR3 bases: TGCGCCAGCAGCTTGACACAGGGATCTTTCTATGGCTACACCTTC.

The chain links TRBV9 to TRBJ2-2, with a tentative D call TRBD1 (5 bases). CDR1 is SGDLS, CDR2 YYNGEE, per germline. The CDR3 covers 15 residues. Trimming stripped 0 bases from V and 3 bases from J, with 9 bases between. Here the CDR3 reads CASSVGQLHTGELFF. CDR3 bases: TGTGCCAGCAGCGTAGGACAGTTGCACACCGGGGAGCTGTTTTTT.

V gene TRBV7-2 combines with J gene TRBJ1-1; the D is unclear. The CDR3 length is 13 residues. V lost 5 bases and J lost 0, with 7 bases in between. Germline assignment: CDR1 SGHTA and CDR2 FQGNSA. CDR3: CASSPYMNTEAFF. The CDR3 DNA sequence: TGTGCCAGCAGCCCTTACATGAACACTGAAGCTTTCTTT.

The chain has TRBV6-1 and TRBJ2-7, with D maybe TRBD1 (6 bases). CDR3 size: 12 residues. The germline CDR1 and CDR2 sequences are MNHNS and SASEGT. The V and J ends lost 5 bases and 3 bases respectively, with 8 bases between them. CDR3 coding DNA: TGTGCCAGCAGTAAACAGGGCTACGAGCAGTACTTC. It encodes CASSKQGYEQYF.

The chain links TRBV6-6 to TRBJ2-2; D is unclear. The germline CDR1 and CDR2 sequences are MNHNY and SVGAGI (reference sequence). V was pared by 2 bases and J by 2 bases, with 3 bases between. The CDR3 sequence is 13 residues long. The DNA for the CDR3 is TGTGCCAGCAGTTACCAAAACACCGGGGAGCTGTTTTTT. Amino acid sequence: CASSYQNTGELFF.

V and J are TRBV9 and TRBJ2-2, with D possibly being TRBD2 (5 bases). CDR1 is SGDLS and CDR2 is YYNGEE in the germline V gene. This CDR3 has 14 amino acids. Between the trimmed V and J ends, which lost 4 bases and 8 bases, there was a span of 15 bases. CDR3 loop: CASSSPLAAGELFF. DNA for the CDR3: TGTGCCAGCAGCTCACCCCTAGCCGCTGGGGAGCTGTTTTTT.

Only a few counts were recorded for this clone. The same CDR3 is also encoded by other DNA sequences in this sample. The chain links TRBV6-1 to TRBJ2-7, with 7 bases identical to TRBD2. The V gene's germline CDR1 is MNHNS and CDR2 SASEGT. CDR3 size: 14 residues. After removal of 6 bases from V and 3 bases from J, the junction contained 8 bases not matched to a gene. The CDR3 sequence: CASRQLAAHYEQYF. CDR3 DNA: TGTGCCAGCAGGCAGCTAGCGGCCCACTACGAGCAGTACTTC.

This clone was seen a few times. The DNA for the CDR3 is TGCGCCAGCAGCCCTAGCGGGAGGTCCCACGAGCAGTACTTC. This encodes CASSPSGRSHEQYF. J is TRBJ2-7 and V is TRBV5-1, with 11 bases fitting TRBD2. Trimming removed 4 bases from V and 5 bases from J; junction bases left unmatched: 5. Germline CDR1 is SGHRS and CDR2 is YFSETQ. This CDR3 is built from 14 residues. Supplemented by reference TRBV5-1 and TRBJ2-7, the full variable domain reads KAGVTQTPRYLIKTRGQQVTLSCSPISGHRSVSWYQQTPGQGLQFLFEYFSETQRNKGNFPGRFSGRQFSNSRSEMNVSTLELGDSALYLCASSPSGRSHEQYFGPGTRLTVT.